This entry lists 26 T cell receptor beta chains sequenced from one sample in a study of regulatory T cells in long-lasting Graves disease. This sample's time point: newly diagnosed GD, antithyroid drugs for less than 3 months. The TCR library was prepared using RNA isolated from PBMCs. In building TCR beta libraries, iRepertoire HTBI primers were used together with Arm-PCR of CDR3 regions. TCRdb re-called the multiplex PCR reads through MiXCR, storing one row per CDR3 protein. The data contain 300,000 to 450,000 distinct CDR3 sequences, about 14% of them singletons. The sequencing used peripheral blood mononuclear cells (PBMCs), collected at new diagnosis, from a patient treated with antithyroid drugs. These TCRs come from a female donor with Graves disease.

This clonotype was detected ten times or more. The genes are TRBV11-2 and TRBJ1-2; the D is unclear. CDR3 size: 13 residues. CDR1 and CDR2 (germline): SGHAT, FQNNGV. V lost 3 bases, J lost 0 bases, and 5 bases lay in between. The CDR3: CASSFSANYGYTF. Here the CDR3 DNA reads TGTGCCAGCAGCTTCTCAGCTAACTATGGCTACACCTTC.

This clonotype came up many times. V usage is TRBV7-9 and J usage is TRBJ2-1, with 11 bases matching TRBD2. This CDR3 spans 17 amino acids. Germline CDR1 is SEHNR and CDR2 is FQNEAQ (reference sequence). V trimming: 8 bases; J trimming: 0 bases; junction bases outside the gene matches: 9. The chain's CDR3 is CASRNITSGSSYNEQFF. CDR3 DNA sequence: TGTGCCAGCCGAAACATTACTAGCGGGAGCTCCTACAATGAGCAGTTCTTC.

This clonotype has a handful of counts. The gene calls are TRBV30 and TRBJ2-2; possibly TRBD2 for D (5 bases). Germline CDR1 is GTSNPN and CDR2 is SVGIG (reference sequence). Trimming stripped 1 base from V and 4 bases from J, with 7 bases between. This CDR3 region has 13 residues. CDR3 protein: CAWSASGTGELFF. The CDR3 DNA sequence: TGTGCCTGGAGTGCCAGCGGCACCGGGGAGCTGTTTTTT.

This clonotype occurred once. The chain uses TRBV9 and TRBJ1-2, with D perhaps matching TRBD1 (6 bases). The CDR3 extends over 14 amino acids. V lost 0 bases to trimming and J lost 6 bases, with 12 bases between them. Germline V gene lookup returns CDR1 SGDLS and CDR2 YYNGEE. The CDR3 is CASSVVGGANGYTF. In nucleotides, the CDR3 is TGTGCCAGCAGCGTAGTCGGGGGGGCGAATGGCTACACCTTC.

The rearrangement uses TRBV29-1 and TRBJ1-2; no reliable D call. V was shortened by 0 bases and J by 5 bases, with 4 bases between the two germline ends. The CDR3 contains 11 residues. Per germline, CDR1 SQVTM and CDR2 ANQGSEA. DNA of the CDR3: TGCAGCGTTGAAGAGAGGTATGGCTACACCTTC. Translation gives CSVEERYGYTF.

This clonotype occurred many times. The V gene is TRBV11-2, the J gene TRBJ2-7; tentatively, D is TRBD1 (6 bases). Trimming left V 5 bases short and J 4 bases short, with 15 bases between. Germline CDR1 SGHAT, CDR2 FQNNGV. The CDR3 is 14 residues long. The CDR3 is CASSPGTWSYEQYF. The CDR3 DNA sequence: TGTGCCAGCAGCCCCGGGACATGGTCGTACGAGCAGTACTTC.

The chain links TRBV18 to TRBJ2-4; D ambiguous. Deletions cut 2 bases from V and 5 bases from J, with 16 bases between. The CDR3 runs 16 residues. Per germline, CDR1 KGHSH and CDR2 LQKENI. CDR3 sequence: CASSPEVRMLENIQYF. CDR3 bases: TGTGCCAGCTCACCAGAAGTGAGGATGCTCGAAAACATTCAGTACTTC. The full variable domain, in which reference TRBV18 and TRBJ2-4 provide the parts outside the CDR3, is NAGVMQNPRHLVRRRGQEARLRCSPMKGHSHVYWYRQLPEEGLKFMVYLQKENIIDESGMPKERFSAEFPKEGPSILRIQQVVRGDSAAYFCASSPEVRMLENIQYFGAGTRLSVL.

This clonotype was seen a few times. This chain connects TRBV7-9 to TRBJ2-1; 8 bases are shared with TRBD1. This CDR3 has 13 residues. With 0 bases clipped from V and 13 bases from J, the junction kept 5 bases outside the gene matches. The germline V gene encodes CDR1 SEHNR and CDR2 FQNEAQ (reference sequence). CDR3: CASSLARTGSQFF. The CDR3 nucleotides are TGTGCCAGCAGCTTAGCGCGGACAGGGAGCCAGTTCTTC.

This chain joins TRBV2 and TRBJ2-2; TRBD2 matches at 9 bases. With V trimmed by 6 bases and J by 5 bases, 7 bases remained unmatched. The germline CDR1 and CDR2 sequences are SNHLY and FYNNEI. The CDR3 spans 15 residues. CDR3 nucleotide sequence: TGTGCCAGCAGCTCTGGCGGGAGGGGGACCGGGGAGCTGTTTTTT. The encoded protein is CASSSGGRGTGELFF.

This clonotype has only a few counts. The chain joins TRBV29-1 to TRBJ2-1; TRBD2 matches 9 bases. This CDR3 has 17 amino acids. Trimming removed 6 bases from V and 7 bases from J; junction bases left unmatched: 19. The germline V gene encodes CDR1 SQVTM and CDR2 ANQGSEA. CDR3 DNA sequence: TGCAGCGTGCGGTGGGGGTGGGTTAGCGGGAGACTGAATGAGCAGTTCTTC. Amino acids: CSVRWGWVSGRLNEQFF.

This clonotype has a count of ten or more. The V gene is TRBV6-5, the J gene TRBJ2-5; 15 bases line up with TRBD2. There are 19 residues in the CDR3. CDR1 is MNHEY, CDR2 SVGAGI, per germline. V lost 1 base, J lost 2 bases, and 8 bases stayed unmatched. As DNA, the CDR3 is TGTGCCAGCAGTTACTTGGGACTAGCGGGAGGTCCGAAACAAGAGACCCAGTACTTC. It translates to CASSYLGLAGGPKQETQYF.

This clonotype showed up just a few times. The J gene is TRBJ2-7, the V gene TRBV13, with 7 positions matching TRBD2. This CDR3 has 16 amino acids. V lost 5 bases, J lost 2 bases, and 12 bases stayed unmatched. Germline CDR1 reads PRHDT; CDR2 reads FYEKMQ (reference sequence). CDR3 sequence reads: CASSQRGEGATYEQYF. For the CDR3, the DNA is TGTGCCAGCAGCCAGAGAGGGGAGGGAGCTACCTACGAGCAGTACTTC.

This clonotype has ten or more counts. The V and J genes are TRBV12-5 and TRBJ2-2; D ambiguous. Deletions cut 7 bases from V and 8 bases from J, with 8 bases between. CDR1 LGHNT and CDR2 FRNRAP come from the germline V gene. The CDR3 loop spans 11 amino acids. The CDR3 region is CASANPGELFF. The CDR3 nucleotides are TGTGCTAGTGCCAACCCTGGGGAGCTGTTTTTT. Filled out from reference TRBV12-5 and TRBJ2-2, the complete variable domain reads DARVTQTPRHKVTEMGQEVTMRCQPILGHNTVFWYRQTMMQGLELLAYFRNRAPLDDSGMPKDRFSAEMPDATLATLKIQPSEPRDSAVYFCASANPGELFFGEGSRLTVL.

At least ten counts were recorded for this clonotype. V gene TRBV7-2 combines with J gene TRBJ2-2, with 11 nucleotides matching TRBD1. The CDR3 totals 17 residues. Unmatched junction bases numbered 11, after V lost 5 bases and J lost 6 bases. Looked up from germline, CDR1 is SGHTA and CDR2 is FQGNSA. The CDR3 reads CASSIQPDRGLAGELFF. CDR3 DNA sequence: TGTGCCAGCAGCATTCAGCCGGACAGGGGGCTCGCCGGGGAGCTGTTTTTT.

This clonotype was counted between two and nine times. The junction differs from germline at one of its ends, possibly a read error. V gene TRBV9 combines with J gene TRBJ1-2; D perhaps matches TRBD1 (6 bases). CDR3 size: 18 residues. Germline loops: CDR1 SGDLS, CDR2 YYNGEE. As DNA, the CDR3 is TGTGCCAGCAGCGTAGAAGGGGGGCGAGGGTCGGTTCGATATGGCTACGCCTTC. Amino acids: CASSVEGGRGSVRYGYAF.

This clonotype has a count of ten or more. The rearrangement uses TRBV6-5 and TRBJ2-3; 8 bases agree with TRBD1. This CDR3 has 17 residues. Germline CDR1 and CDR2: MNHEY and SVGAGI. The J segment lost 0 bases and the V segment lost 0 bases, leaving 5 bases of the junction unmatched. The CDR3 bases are TGTGCCAGCAGTTACTCCTTGGGACAGGTTAGCACAGATACGCAGTATTTT. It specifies CASSYSLGQVSTDTQYF.

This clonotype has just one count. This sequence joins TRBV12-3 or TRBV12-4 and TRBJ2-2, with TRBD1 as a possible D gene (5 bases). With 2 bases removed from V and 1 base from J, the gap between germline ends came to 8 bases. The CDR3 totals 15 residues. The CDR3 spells CASSLRQGNTGELFF. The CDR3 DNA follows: TGTGCCAGCAGTTTAAGGCAGGGGAACACCGGGGAGCTGTTTTTT.

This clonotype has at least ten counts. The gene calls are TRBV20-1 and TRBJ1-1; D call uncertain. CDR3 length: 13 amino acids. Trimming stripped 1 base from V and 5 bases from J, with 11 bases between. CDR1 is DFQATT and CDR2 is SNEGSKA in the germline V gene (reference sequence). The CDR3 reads CSARGDQWTEAFF. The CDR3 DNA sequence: TGCAGTGCTAGAGGTGACCAGTGGACTGAAGCTTTCTTT.

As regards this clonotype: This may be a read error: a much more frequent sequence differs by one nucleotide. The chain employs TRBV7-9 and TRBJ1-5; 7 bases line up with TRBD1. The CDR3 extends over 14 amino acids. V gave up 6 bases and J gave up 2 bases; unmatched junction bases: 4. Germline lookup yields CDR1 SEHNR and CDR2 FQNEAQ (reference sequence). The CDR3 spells CASSNGTGNQPQHF. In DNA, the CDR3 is TGTGCCAGCAGTAATGGGACAGGCAATCAGCCCCAGCATTTT. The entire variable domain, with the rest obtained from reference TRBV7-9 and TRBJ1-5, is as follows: DTGVSQNPRHKITKRGQNVTFRCDPISEHNRLYWYRQTLGQGPEFLTYFQNEAQLEKSRLLSDRFSAERPKGSFSTLEIQRTEQGDSAMYLCASSNGTGNQPQHFGDGTRLSIL.

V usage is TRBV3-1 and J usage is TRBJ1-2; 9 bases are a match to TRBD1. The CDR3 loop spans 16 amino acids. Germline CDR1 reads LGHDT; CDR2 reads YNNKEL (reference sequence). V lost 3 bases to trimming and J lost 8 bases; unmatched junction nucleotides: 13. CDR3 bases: TGTGCCAGCAGCCATTACCGGGACAGGGTAGGTTACGGCTACACCTTC. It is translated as CASSHYRDRVGYGYTF.

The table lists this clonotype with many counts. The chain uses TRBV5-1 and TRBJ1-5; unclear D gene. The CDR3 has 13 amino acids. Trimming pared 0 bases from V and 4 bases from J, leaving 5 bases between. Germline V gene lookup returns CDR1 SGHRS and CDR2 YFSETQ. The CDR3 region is CASSLAGNQPQHF. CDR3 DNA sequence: TGCGCCAGCAGCTTGGCCGGGAATCAGCCCCAGCATTTT. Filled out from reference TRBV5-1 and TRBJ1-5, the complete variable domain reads KAGVTQTPRYLIKTRGQQVTLSCSPISGHRSVSWYQQTPGQGLQFLFEYFSETQRNKGNFPGRFSGRQFSNSRSEMNVSTLELGDSALYLCASSLAGNQPQHFGDGTRLSIL.

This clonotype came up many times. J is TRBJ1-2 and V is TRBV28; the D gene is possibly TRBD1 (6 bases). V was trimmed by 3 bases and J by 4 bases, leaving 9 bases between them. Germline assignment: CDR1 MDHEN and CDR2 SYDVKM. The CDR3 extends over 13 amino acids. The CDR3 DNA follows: TGTGCCAGCAGTTTTCAGGGGACCTATGGCTACACCTTC. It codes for CASSFQGTYGYTF.

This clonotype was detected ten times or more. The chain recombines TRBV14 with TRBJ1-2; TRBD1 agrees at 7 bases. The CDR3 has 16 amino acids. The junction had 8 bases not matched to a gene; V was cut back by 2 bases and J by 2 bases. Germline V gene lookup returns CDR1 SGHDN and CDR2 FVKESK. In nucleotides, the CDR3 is TGTGCCAGCAGCCAACTGCCGACAGGGCTAAACTATGGCTACACCTTC. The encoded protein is CASSQLPTGLNYGYTF.

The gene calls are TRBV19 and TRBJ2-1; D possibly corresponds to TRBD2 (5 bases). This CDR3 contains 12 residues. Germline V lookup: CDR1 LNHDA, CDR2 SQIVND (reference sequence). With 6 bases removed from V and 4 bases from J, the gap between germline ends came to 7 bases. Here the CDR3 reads CASRDWYNEQFF. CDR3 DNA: TGTGCCAGTAGGGACTGGTACAATGAGCAGTTCTTC.

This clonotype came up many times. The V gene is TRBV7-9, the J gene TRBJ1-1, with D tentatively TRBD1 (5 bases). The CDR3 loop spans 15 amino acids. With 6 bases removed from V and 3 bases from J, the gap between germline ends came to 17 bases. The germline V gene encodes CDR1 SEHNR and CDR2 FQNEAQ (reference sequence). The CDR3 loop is CASSLSLTGDTEAFF. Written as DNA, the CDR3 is TGTGCCAGCAGTCTCTCCCTCACGGGGGACACTGAAGCTTTCTTT.

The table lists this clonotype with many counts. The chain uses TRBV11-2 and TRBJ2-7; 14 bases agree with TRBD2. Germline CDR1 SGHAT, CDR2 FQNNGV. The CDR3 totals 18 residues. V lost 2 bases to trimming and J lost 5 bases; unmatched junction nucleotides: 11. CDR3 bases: TGTGCCAGCAGCTTAACCGGGACTAGCGGGAGTAAGGGCGACGAGCAGTACTTC. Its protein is CASSLTGTSGSKGDEQYF.